This T cell receptor (beta chain) comes out of a study of blood T cell repertoires in COVID-19. As processed by the authors: The assay estimated nucleated cells by amplifying reference gene primers. Some clones are missing from TCRdb's copy, which holds only in-frame ones; the method was immunoSEQ multiplex PCR. V, J and clone size derive from that table, while D and trimming were established from the DNA sequence. The sample comprises about 390,000 clones, more than 75% of which are singletons, and approximately 10% rests with the top ten. This TCR was sampled from a woman aged 45 to 65 who had recovered from COVID-19. The sequenced sample consisted of PBMCs or T cells enriched from blood (not recorded which).

CDR3 loop: CASSSEALAGEETQYF. The CDR3 DNA is TGCGCCAGCAGCTCCGAGGCACTAGCGGGGGAGGAGACCCAGTACTTC. The chain employs TRBV5-1 and TRBJ2-5; 11 bases agree with TRBD2. The V gene end was trimmed by 3 bases and the J gene end by 5 bases; junction bases not matched to a gene: 9. The CDR3 is 16 amino acids. Germline V lookup: CDR1 SGHRS, CDR2 YFSETQ. Based on the CDR3 plus reference TRBV5-1 and TRBJ2-5, the full variable domain is KAGVTQTPRYLIKTRGQQVTLSCSPISGHRSVSWYQQTPGQGLQFLFEYFSETQRNKGNFPGRFSGRQFSNSRSEMNVSTLELGDSALYLCASSSEALAGEETQYFGPGTRLLVL.